The clone carrying this T cell receptor (beta chain) was observed a few times. Its specificity is not known. The same CDR3 can be traced to other DNA sequences in this sample. The data derive from a study of cytomegalovirus exposure and HLA in healthy donors. The PCR was carried out with 60 Vbeta primers and 13 Jbeta primers. Produced via immunoSEQ multiplex PCR; TCRdb's table is partial and in-frame only. The sample records approximately 150,000 clones, around 80% being singletons. Between the trimmed V and J ends, which lost 1 base and 0 bases, there was a span of 5 bases. The CDR3 covers 14 residues. CDR1 and CDR2 from the germline V gene are SGDLS and YYNGEE. Study-wide results and limits: Among TCR sequences, most were rare, though some public TCRs appeared in many donors. Among the most significant clusters, several appeared linked to common viral pathogens in a later analysis. TCR beta chain V- and J-gene trimming was linked, in a later analysis, to a missense variant in DCLRE1C.

Source material: PBMCs. The clonotype originates from a human donor in good health. The gene calls are TRBV9 and TRBJ1-3, with unresolved D. CDR3 residues: CASSVQDSGNTIYF. The CDR3 DNA is TGTGCCAGCAGCGTACAGGACTCTGGAAACACCATATATTTT.